The rows below give T cell receptor beta chains drawn from one sample of a study of blood T cell repertoires in COVID-19. The repertoire was sequenced with immunoSEQ multiplex PCR; TCRdb's copy has only in-frame clones and lacks some. The table has about 180,000 clones, 86% seen once. Sequencing was done on a sample of PBMCs or T cells enriched from blood (not recorded which). Receptor source: a woman in her twenties or thirties who had recovered from COVID-19. Both conserved end residues are part of each CDR3. A D gene is named only where the DNA matches it firmly. Some rows have no size entry. The others give once, few or many, or a class for an expanded clone.

>TRBD2|TRBJ2-3|NA|TRBV7-9
CASSLGLAGGYLTDTQYF
TGTGCCAGCAGCTTGGGACTAGCGGGAGGGTACCTCACAGATACGCAGTATTTT
>NA|TRBJ2-1|NA|TRBV11-3
CASSSAGAGSYNEQFF
TGTGCCAGCAGCTCCGCAGGGGCCGGCTCCTACAATGAGCAGTTCTTC
>NA|TRBJ1-1|NA|TRBV6-5
CASIPDEVATEAFF
TGTGCCAGCATCCCCGACGAGGTGGCCACTGAAGCTTTCTTT
>TRBD1|TRBJ2-4|NA|TRBV2
CASSEAGQSLLTRVQYF
TGTGCCAGCAGTGAAGCGGGACAGTCCCTTCTAACCCGGGTTCAGTACTTC
>TRBD1|TRBJ2-5|NA|TRBV29-1
CSVGGQGLLETQYF
TGCAGCGTTGGGGGACAGGGTTTGTTAGAGACCCAGTACTTC
>TRBD2|TRBJ2-1|NA|TRBV7-2
CASSLFTSGGLGPYNEQFF
TGTGCCAGCAGCTTGTTCACGTCGGGAGGGCTGGGTCCCTACAATGAGCAGTTCTTC
>NA|TRBJ2-7|NA|TRBV5-1
CASSLESSFQYEQYF
TGCGCCAGCAGCTTGGAGTCTAGTTTCCAATACGAGCAGTACTTC
>TRBD1|TRBJ1-4|NA|TRBV7-9
CASSLGTESNEKLFF
TGTGCCAGCAGCTTGGGGACAGAGAGTAATGAAAAACTGTTTTTT
>NA|TRBJ2-5|once|TRBV18
CASSPLAGETQYF
TGTGCCAGCTCACCATTGGCAGGAGAGACCCAGTACTTC
>NA|TRBJ2-7|NA|TRBV7-9
CASSRNGAAASYEQYF
TGTGCCAGCAGCCGGAATGGGGCGGCGGCATCCTACGAGCAGTACTTC
>NA|TRBJ1-3|NA|TRBV3-1/TRBV3-2
CASSQDRRGNTIYF
TGTGCCAGCAGCCAAGATCGCAGGGGAAACACCATATATTTT
>NA|TRBJ1-6|NA|TRBV7-2
CASSLGEGSPLHF
TGTGCCAGCAGCTTAGGTGAGGGTTCACCCCTCCACTTT
>NA|TRBJ1-5|NA|TRBV18
CASSPLPGSNQPQHF
TGTGCCAGCTCACCCCTTCCGGGAAGCAATCAGCCCCAGCATTTT
>TRBD2|TRBJ2-7|NA|TRBV27
CASSPLAGGPSHEQYF
TGTGCCAGCAGTCCCCTAGCGGGAGGGCCCTCCCACGAGCAGTACTTC
>NA|TRBJ1-5|few|TRBV5-1
CASSVAGGVNQPQHF
TGCGCCAGCAGCGTGGCAGGAGGGGTCAATCAGCCCCAGCATTTT
>TRBD1|TRBJ1-5|NA|TRBV3-1/TRBV3-2
CASSFGTGNQPQHF
TGTGCCAGCAGCTTCGGGACAGGGAATCAGCCCCAGCATTTT
>NA|TRBJ2-3|NA|TRBV7-2
CASSLVSPGLTDTQYF
TGTGCCAGCAGCTTAGTGTCTCCCGGTCTAACAGATACGCAGTATTTT
>NA|TRBJ2-1|NA|TRBV10-3
CAISGSTREPYNEQFF
TGTGCCATCAGTGGGTCCACTAGGGAGCCCTACAATGAGCAGTTCTTC
>NA|TRBJ2-7|NA|TRBV5-1
CASSLGQIYDEQYF
TGCGCCAGCAGCTTGGGACAGATTTACGACGAGCAGTACTTC
>TRBD1|TRBJ2-7|once|TRBV2
CASTDPGQGGTSLYEQYF
TGTGCCAGCACCGATCCGGGACAGGGGGGGACTAGCCTCTACGAGCAGTACTTC
>TRBD2|TRBJ2-1|NA|TRBV11-2
CASSGLAGENEQFF
TGTGCCAGCAGCGGACTAGCGGGAGAAAATGAGCAGTTCTTC
>TRBD2|TRBJ2-1|NA|TRBV29-1
CSVEGGLAGDGGSYNEQFF
TGCAGCGTTGAAGGAGGACTAGCGGGAGATGGGGGGTCCTACAATGAGCAGTTCTTC
>TRBD2|TRBJ2-3|NA|TRBV9
CASSVSGTSTDTQYF
TGTGCCAGCAGCGTCAGCGGGACTAGCACAGATACGCAGTATTTT
>TRBD1|TRBJ2-7|once|TRBV7-9
CASSLETGGPKEQYF
TGTGCCAGCAGCTTAGAGACAGGGGGGCCTAAAGAGCAGTACTTC
>NA|TRBJ2-3|few|TRBV5-1
CASSEKDTQYF
TGCGCCAGCAGCGAGAAAGATACGCAGTATTTT
>NA|TRBJ2-7|NA|TRBV18
CASSPLGGNRNEQYF
TGTGCCAGCTCACCCCTGGGGGGAAATAGGAACGAGCAGTACTTC
>NA|TRBJ2-2|NA|TRBV3-1/TRBV3-2
CASSQQGQYSNTGELFF
TGTGCCAGCAGCCAACAGGGACAATACTCGAACACCGGGGAGCTGTTTTTT
>TRBD2|TRBJ2-7|NA|TRBV28
CASSLSGTRIYYEQYF
TGTGCCAGCAGTTTATCCGGGACTAGGATCTACTACGAGCAGTACTTC
>NA|TRBJ2-7|NA|TRBV6-5
CASRRVSAAIYEQYF
TGTGCCAGCAGGAGGGTTAGCGCAGCTATATACGAGCAGTACTTC
>TRBD1|TRBJ1-1|NA|TRBV4-1
CASSPSGTGGFNTEAFF
TGCGCCAGCAGCCCAAGCGGGACAGGGGGATTTAACACTGAAGCTTTCTTT
>TRBD2|TRBJ2-7|once|TRBV5-1
CASSSGTSIREQYF
TGCGCCAGCAGCTCCGGGACTAGCATCCGCGAGCAGTACTTC
>NA|TRBJ1-1|once|TRBV12-3/TRBV12-4
CASTLQGGTEAFF
TGTGCCAGCACCCTACAGGGTGGCACTGAAGCTTTCTTT
>NA|TRBJ2-7|NA|TRBV19
CASSSHGGRVYEQYF
TGTGCCAGTAGTTCGCACGGCGGCAGGGTCTACGAGCAGTACTTC
>NA|TRBJ1-6|few|TRBV10-3
CAISDKDSGDSPLHF
TGTGCCATCAGTGATAAAGACAGTGGGGATTCACCCCTCCACTTT
>NA|TRBJ2-2|NA|TRBV25-1
CASSESGAGTNTGELFF
TGTGCCAGCAGTGAATCTGGCGCAGGGACGAACACCGGGGAGCTGTTTTTT
>NA|TRBJ1-1|NA|TRBV18
CASSVFEDTEAFF
TGTGCCAGCTCGGTCTTTGAGGACACTGAAGCTTTCTTT
>NA|TRBJ2-3|NA|TRBV2
CASSPSSPISTDTQYF
TGTGCCAGCAGCCCAAGTAGTCCGATCAGCACAGATACGCAGTATTTT
>NA|TRBJ2-3|few|TRBV30
CAFYRDSTTDTQYF
TGTGCCTTTTACCGGGACTCCACCACAGATACGCAGTATTTT
>NA|TRBJ2-1|NA|TRBV10-3
CAISDPDSRLEQFF
TGTGCCATCAGTGACCCGGACTCGCGACTTGAGCAGTTCTTC
>TRBD2|TRBJ2-1|NA|TRBV6-5
CASSPTSGSVNEQFF
TGTGCCAGCAGTCCGACTAGCGGGAGTGTCAATGAGCAGTTCTTC